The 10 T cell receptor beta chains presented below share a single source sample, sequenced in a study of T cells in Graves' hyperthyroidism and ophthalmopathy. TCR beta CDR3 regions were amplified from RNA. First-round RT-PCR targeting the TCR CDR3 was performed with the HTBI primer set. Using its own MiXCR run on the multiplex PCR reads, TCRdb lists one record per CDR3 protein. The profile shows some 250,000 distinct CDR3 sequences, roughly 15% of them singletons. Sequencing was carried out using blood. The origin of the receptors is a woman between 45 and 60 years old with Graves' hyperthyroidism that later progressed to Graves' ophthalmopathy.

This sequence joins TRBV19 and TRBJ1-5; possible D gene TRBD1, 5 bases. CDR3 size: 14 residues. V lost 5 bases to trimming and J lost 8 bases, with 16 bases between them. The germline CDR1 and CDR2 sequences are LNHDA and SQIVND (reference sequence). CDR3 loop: CASSSGTLREPQHF. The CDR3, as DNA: TGTGCCAGTAGTTCCGGGACCCTTCGAGAGCCCCAGCATTTT.

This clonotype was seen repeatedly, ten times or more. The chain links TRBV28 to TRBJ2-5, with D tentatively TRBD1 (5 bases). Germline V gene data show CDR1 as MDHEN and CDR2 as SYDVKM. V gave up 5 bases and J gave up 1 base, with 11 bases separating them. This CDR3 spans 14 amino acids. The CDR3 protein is CASSPWGTQETQYF. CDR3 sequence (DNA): TGTGCCAGCAGTCCCTGGGGCACCCAAGAGACCCAGTACTTC.

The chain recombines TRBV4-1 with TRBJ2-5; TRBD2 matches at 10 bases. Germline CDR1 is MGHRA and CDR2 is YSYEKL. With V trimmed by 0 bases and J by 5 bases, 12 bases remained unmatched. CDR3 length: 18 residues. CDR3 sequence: CASSQEGGQREGWETQYF. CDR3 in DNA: TGCGCCAGCAGCCAAGAGGGGGGACAGCGGGAGGGGTGGGAGACCCAGTACTTC.

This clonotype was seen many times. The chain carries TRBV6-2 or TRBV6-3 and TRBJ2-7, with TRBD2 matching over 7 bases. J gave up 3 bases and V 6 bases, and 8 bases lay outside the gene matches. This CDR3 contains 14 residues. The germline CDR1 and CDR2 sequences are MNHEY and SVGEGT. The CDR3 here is CASSREGWYYEQYF. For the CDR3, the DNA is TGTGCCAGCAGCAGGGAGGGCTGGTACTACGAGCAGTACTTC.

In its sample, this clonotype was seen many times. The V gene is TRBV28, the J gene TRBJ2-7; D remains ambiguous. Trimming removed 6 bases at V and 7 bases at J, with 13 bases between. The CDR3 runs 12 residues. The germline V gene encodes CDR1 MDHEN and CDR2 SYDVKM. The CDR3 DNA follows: TGTGCCAGCAGCGTTTCCTTTCTAGAGCAGTACTTC. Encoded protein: CASSVSFLEQYF.

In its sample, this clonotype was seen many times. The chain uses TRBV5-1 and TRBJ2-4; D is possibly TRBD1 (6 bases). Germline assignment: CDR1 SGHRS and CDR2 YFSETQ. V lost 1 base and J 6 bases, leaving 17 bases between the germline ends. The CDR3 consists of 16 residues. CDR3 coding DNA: TGCGCCAGCAGCTTGTTGTCCAGGGGTGGTGGAAACATTCAGTACTTC. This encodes CASSLLSRGGGNIQYF.

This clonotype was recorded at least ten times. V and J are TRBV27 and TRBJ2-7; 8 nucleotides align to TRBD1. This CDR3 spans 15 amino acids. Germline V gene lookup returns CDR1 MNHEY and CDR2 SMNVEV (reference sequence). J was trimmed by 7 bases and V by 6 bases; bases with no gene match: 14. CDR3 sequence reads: CASSLAGTGLGEQYF. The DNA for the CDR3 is TGTGCCAGCAGCCTCGCCGGGACAGGACTTGGGGAGCAGTACTTC.

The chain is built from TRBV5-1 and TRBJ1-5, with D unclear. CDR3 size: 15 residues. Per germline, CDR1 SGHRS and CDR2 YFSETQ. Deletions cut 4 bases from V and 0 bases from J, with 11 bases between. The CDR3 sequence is CASSPVPGSNQPQHF. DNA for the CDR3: TGCGCCAGCAGCCCGGTGCCCGGTAGCAATCAGCCCCAGCATTTT.

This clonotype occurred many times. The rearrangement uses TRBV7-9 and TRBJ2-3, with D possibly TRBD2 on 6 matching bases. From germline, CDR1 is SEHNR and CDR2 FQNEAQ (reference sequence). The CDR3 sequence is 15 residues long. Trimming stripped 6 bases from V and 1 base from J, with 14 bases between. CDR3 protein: CASRKGGMGTDTQYF. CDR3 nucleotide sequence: TGTGCCAGCAGAAAAGGCGGGATGGGCACAGATACGCAGTATTTT.

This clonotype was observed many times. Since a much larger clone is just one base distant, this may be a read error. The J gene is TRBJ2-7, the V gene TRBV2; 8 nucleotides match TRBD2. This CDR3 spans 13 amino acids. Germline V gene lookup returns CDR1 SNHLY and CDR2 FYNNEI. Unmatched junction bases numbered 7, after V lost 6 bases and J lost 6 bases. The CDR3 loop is CASSASGSSEQYF. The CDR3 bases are TGTGCCAGCAGCGCCAGCGGGAGCTCCGAGCAGTACTTC.